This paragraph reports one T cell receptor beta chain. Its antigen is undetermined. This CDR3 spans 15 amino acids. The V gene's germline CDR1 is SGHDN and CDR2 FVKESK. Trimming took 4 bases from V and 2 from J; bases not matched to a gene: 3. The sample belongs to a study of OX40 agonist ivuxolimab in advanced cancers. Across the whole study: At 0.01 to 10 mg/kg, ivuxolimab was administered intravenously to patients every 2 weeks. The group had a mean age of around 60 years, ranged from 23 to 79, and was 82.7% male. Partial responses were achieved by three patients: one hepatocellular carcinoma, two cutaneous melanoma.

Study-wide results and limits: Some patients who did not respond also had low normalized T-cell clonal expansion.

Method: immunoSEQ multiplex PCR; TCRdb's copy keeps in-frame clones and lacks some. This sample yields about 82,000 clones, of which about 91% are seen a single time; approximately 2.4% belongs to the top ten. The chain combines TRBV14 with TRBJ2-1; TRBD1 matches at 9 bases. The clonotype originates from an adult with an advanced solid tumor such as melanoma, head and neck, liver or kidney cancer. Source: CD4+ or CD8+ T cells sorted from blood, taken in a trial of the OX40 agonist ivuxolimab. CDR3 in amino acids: CASSPGQGAYNEQFF. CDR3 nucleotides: TGTGCCAGCAGCCCGGGACAGGGAGCCTACAATGAGCAGTTCTTC. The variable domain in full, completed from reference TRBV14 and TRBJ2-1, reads EAGVTQFPSHSVIEKGQTVTLRCDPISGHDNLYWYRRVMGKEIKFLLHFVKESKQDESGMPNNRFLAERTGGTYSTLKVQPAELEDSGVYFCASSPGQGAYNEQFFGPGTRLTVL.